The 9 T cell receptor beta chains presented below share a single source sample, sequenced in a study of T cells in Graves' hyperthyroidism and ophthalmopathy. TCR beta CDR3 regions were amplified from RNA. The TCR CDR3 was amplified in a first-round RT-PCR using the HTBI primer set. In TCRdb, the multiplex PCR reads were re-called with MiXCR into one record per CDR3 protein. The data hold a few hundred thousand distinct CDR3 sequences, with approximately 15% observed a single time. The source material was blood. The receptors were sampled from a woman in her fifties or sixties with Graves' ophthalmopathy.

The rearrangement joins TRBV6-4 to TRBJ1-1; no reliable D call. Germline V gene data show CDR1 as MRHNA and CDR2 as SNTAGT. Between the trimmed V and J ends, which lost 5 bases and 0 bases, there was a span of 7 bases. The CDR3 is made up of 13 amino acids. CDR3 in amino acids: CASSNFMNTEAFF. In DNA form, the CDR3 reads TGTGCCAGCAGTAACTTTATGAACACTGAAGCTTTCTTT.

This clonotype was seen many times. The V gene is TRBV3-1, the J gene TRBJ2-5; 7 nucleotides align to TRBD1. V dropped 4 bases and J dropped 8; count of bases not matched to a gene: 10. The CDR3 totals 14 residues. The germline CDR1 and CDR2 sequences are LGHDT and YNNKEL (reference sequence). The CDR3 reads CASSLQTGTATQYF. The CDR3 nucleotides are TGTGCCAGCAGCCTCCAAACCGGGACAGCTACCCAGTACTTC.

At least ten counts were recorded for this clonotype. The chain uses TRBV18 and TRBJ1-1, with TRBD1 matching over 8 bases. J was trimmed by 5 bases and V by 6 bases; bases with no gene match: 11. The CDR3 runs 15 residues. The V gene's germline CDR1 is KGHSH and CDR2 LQKENI. In DNA, the CDR3 is TGTGCCAGCTCGCCCTTGTCAGGGGGCTCTACTGAAGCTTTCTTT. Translated: CASSPLSGGSTEAFF.

This clonotype came up many times. The rearrangement joins TRBV6-2 or TRBV6-3 to TRBJ2-2; D is possibly TRBD1 (6 bases). The CDR3 runs to 13 residues. Trimming took off 11 bases at V and 2 bases at J, with 12 bases between the two ends. Germline V gene data show CDR1 as MNHEY and CDR2 as SVGEGT. The CDR3 loop reads CAAGTINTGELFF. The CDR3 nucleotides are TGTGCCGCCGGGACAATTAACACCGGGGAGCTGTTTTTT.

This clonotype was picked up many times. V gene TRBV28 combines with J gene TRBJ2-5, with 7 bases identical to TRBD1. Germline V gene sequence: CDR1 MDHEN, CDR2 SYDVKM. This CDR3 is 16 amino acids long. J was trimmed by 5 bases and V by 2 bases; bases with no gene match: 11. The CDR3 DNA sequence: TGTGCCAGCAGTTTAATACCAACAGGGGTGTGGGAGACCCAGTACTTC. As protein: CASSLIPTGVWETQYF.

J is TRBJ1-1 and V is TRBV29-1; D call uncertain. Trimming pared 7 bases from V and 3 bases from J, leaving 15 bases between. The CDR3 loop spans 13 amino acids. Germline values: CDR1 SQVTM, CDR2 ANQGSEA. The CDR3 loop reads CSAKEDVDTEAFF. CDR3 sequence (DNA): TGCAGCGCCAAGGAGGATGTCGACACTGAAGCTTTCTTT. The full variable domain, its missing parts supplied by reference TRBV29-1 and TRBJ1-1, is SAVISQKPSRDICQRGTSLTIQCQVDSQVTMMFWYRQQPGQSLTLIATANQGSEATYESGFVIDKFPISRPNLTFSTLTVSNMSPEDSSIYLCSAKEDVDTEAFFGQGTRLTVV.

The sample holds many counts of this clonotype. The chain has TRBV2 and TRBJ1-5; 9 nucleotides match TRBD1. The CDR3 runs to 14 residues. V gave up 4 bases and J gave up 10 bases; unmatched junction bases: 8. Germline-derived CDR1 and CDR2 are SNHLY and FYNNEI. This CDR3 is CASSARQGDDPQHF. The CDR3 DNA is TGTGCCAGCAGTGCGAGACAGGGGGACGACCCCCAGCATTTT.

The chain joins TRBV9 to TRBJ1-3; D call uncertain. The germline CDR1 and CDR2 sequences are SGDLS and YYNGEE. The CDR3 is made up of 14 amino acids. V dropped 2 bases and J dropped 0 bases, with 6 bases sitting between them. The DNA for the CDR3 is TGTGCCAGCAGCGTGCACCTCTCTGGAAACACCATATATTTT. It is translated as CASSVHLSGNTIYF.

The genes are TRBV6-1 and TRBJ1-1; the D is unclear. The CDR3 totals 13 residues. V was clipped by 6 bases and J by 3 bases, with 11 bases between them. The germline CDR1 and CDR2 sequences are MNHNS and SASEGT. The CDR3: CASRLMEDTEAFF. In DNA, the CDR3 is TGTGCCAGCAGACTGATGGAGGACACTGAAGCTTTCTTT.